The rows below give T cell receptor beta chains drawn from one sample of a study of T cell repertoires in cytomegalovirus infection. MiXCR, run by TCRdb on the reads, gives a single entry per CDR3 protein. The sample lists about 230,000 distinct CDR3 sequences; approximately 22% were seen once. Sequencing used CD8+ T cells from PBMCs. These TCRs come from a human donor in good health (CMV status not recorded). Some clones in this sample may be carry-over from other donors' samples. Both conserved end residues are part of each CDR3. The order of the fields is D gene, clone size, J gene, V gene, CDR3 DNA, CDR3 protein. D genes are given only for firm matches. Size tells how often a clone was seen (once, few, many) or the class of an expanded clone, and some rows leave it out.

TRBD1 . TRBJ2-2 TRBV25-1 TGTGCCAGCAGTGACCTGGGACAGGGGGCCGGGGAGCTGTTTTTT CASSDLGQGAGELFF
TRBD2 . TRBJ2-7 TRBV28 TGTGCCAGCAGTTTCGCGCGGGGGACCTCCTACGAGCAGTACTTC CASSFARGTSYEQYF
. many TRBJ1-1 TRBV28 TGTGCCAGCAGAGTAGAGGGCAGGGGGAACACTGAAGCTTTCTTT CASRVEGRGNTEAFF
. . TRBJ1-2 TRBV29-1 TGCAGCGTTGAAGATCAGGGTCCTATATCACGAGGGTTTGGCTACACCTTC CSVEDQGPISRGFGYTF
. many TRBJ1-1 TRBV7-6 TGTGCCAGCAGACAAGGGGCGATGAACACTGAAGCTTTCTTT CASRQGAMNTEAFF
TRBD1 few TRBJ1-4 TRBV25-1 TGTGCCAGCAGTGCGGGACAGGGTTATGAAAAACTGTTTTTT CASSAGQGYEKLFF
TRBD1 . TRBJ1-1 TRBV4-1 TGCGCCAGCAGCCAAGTTGGGGCCAACAGGGGAGCTTTCTTT CASSQVGANRGAFF
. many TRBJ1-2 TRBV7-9 TGTGCCAGCAGCGTAGCGGAGAACTATGGCTACACCTTC CASSVAENYGYTF
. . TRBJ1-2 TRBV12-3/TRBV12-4 TGTGCCAGCAGTTTAAACCTCTATGGCTACACCTTC CASSLNLYGYTF
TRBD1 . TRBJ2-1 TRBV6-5 TGTGCCAGCAGTTATGGGACAGGGGGCGGGAATGAGCAGTTCTTC CASSYGTGGGNEQFF
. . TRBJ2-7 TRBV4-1 TGCGCCAGCAGCTACAAAACCTTCGACAGGAGAGACGCCTTGGAGCAGTACTTC CASSYKTFDRRDALEQYF
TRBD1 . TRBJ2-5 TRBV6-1 TGTGCCAGCAGACTCCGGGACAGCTTCCAAGAGACCCAGTACTTC CASRLRDSFQETQYF
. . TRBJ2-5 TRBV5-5 TGTGCCAGCAGCCCGGAGTGGTTGGATCCTGGGGAGACCCAGTACTTC CASSPEWLDPGETQYF
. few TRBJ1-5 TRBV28 TGTGCCAGCAGTTTAAACACCCGACAGCCCCAGCATTTT CASSLNTRQPQHF
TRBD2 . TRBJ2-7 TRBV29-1 TGCAGCGTTGAAGGGACTAGCGGGGGAAGCTCCTACGAGCAGTACTTC CSVEGTSGGSSYEQYF
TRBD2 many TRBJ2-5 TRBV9 TGTGCCAGCAGCGCTGACGGGGCCGGGACTAGCGAGGAGACCCAGTACTTC CASSADGAGTSEETQYF
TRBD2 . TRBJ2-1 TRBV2 TGTGCCAGCAGTTATCCGAAGGGAGCGGGGGGCCACAATGAGCAGTTCTTC CASSYPKGAGGHNEQFF
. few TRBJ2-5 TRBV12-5 TGTGCTAGTGGTTTGGTACTGGGGCAAGAGACCCAGTACTTC CASGLVLGQETQYF
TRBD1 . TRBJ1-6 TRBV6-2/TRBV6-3 TGTGCCAGCAGTTACCCGGACAGGGGTGGTTCACCCCTCCACTTT CASSYPDRGGSPLHF
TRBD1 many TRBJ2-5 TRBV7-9 TGTGCCAGCAGCGATCCGACAGGGATCCGAGAGACCCAGTACTTC CASSDPTGIRETQYF